This T cell receptor beta chain was profiled in a study of TIL therapy for anti-PD-1-resistant metastatic lung cancer. The libraries were made with immunoSEQ v3. Only in-frame clones appear in the TCRdb table, and some are missing; sequencing was by immunoSEQ multiplex PCR. The sample has some 37,000 clones; about 73% are singletons. Time point here: pre-treatment sample, taken before nivolumab and TIL therapy. Germline CDR1 reads SGHTA; CDR2 reads FQGNSA. The CDR3 runs 12 residues. Between the trimmed V and J ends, which lost 5 bases and 5 bases, there was a span of 9 bases. This TCR was recovered from a person aged 25 to 80 with non-small cell lung cancer. The sequencing used blood, collected at baseline. The V call is TRBV7-2, the J call TRBJ2-5; possible D gene TRBD2, 6 bases. CDR3 sequence: CASSGGVETQYF. Written as DNA, the CDR3 is TGTGCCAGCAGCGGAGGGGTGGAGACCCAGTACTTC.